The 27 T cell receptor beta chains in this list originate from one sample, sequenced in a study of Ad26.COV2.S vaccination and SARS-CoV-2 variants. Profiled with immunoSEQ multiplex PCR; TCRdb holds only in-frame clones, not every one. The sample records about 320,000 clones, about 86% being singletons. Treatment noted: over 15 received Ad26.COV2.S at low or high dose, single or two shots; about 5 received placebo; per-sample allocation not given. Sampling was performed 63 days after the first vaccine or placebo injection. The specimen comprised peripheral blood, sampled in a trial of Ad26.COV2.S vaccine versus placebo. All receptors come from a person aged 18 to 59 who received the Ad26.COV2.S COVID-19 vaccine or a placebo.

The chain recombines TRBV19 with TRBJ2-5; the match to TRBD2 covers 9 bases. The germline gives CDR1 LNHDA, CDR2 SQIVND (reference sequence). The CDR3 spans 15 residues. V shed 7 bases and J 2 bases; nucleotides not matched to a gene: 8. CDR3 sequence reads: CASNKKLAGQETQYF. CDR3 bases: TGTGCCAGTAATAAGAAGCTAGCGGGGCAAGAGACCCAGTACTTC.

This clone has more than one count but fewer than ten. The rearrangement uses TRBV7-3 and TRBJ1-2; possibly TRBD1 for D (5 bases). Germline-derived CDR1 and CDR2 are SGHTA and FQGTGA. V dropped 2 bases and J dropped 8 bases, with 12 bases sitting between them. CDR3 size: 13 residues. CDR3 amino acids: CASSLGGGEGYTF. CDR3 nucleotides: TGTGCCAGCAGCTTAGGTGGAGGGGAAGGCTACACCTTC.

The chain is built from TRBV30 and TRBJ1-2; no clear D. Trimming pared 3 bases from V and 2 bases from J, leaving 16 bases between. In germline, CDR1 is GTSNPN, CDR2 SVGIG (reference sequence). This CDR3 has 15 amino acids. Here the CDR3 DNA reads TGTGCCTGGAGGAGGGAGACAAGAAAGAACTATGGCTACACCTTC. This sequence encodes CAWRRETRKNYGYTF.

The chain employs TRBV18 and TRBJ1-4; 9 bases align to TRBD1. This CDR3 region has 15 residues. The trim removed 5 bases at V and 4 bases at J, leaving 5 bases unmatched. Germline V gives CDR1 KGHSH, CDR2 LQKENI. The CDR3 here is CASSATGGYNEKLFF. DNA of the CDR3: TGTGCCAGCTCAGCGACAGGGGGATATAATGAAAAACTGTTTTTT.

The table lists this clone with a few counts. CDR3 in DNA: TGTGCCAGCAGCCAAGAAGTCAGGGCCACCGGGGAGCTGTTTTTT. Translating gives CASSQEVRATGELFF. The genes are TRBV3-1 (or the pseudogene TRBV3-2) and TRBJ2-2; D possibly corresponds to TRBD1 (5 bases). The CDR3 loop spans 15 amino acids. Germline CDR1 is LGHDT and CDR2 is YNNKEL (reference sequence). Trimming cost V 0 bases and J 4 bases, with 9 bases left between them.

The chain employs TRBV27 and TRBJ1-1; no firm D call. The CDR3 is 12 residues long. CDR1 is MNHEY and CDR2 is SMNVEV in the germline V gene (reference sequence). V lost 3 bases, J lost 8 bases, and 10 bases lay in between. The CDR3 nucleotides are TGTGCCAGCAGTTTCCCTGGAGGGGAAGCTTTCTTT. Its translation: CASSFPGGEAFF.

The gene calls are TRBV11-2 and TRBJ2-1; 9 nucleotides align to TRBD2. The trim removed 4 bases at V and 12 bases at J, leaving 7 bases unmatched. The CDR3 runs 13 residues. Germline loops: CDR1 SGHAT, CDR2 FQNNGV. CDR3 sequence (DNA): TGTGCCAGCAGCTCGCGGGGGGGACTGGGGCAGTTCTTC. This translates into CASSSRGGLGQFF.

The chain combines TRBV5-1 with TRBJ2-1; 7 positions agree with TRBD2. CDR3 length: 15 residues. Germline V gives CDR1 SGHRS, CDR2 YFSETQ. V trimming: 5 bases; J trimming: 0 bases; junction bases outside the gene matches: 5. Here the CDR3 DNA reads TGCGCCAGCAGAGGAGCGGGGAGCTCCTACAATGAGCAGTTCTTC. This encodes CASRGAGSSYNEQFF.

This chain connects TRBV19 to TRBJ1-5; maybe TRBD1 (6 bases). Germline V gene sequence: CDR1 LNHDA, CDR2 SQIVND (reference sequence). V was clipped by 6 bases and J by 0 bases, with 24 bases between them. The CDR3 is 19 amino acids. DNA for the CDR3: TGTGCCAGTAGCCCGCTAGCCCCGGGGGGGCAAGATAGCAATCAGCCCCAGCATTTT. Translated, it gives CASSPLAPGGQDSNQPQHF.

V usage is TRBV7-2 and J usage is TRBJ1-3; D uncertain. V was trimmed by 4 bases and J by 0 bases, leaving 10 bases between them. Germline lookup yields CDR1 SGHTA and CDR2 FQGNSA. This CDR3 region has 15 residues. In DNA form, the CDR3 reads TGTGCCAGCAGCTCTGAAGGATCCTCTGGAAACACCATATATTTT. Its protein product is CASSSEGSSGNTIYF.

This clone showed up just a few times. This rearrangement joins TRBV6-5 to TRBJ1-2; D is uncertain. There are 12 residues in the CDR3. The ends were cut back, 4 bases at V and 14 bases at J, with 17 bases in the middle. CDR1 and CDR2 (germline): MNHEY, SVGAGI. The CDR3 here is CASSFGSAGYTF. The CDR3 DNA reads TGTGCCAGCAGTTTTGGATCGGCGGGATATACCTTC.

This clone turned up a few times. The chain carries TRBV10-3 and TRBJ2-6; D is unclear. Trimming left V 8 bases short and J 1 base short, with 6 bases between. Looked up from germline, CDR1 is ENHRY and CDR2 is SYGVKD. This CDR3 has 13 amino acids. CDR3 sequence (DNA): TGTGCCATCGAAGAGTCTGGGGCCAACGTCCTGACTTTC. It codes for CAIEESGANVLTF.

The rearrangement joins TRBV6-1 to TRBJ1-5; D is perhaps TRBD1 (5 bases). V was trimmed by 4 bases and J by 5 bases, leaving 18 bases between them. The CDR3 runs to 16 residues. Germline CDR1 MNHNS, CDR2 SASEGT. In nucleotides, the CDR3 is TGTGCCAGCAGTGCGGGGACCCCGCAGGGACATCAGCCCCAGCATTTT. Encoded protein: CASSAGTPQGHQPQHF.

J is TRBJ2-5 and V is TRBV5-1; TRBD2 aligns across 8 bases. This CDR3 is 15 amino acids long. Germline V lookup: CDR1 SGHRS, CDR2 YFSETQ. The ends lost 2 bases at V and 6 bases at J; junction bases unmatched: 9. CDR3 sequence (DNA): TGCGCCAGCAGCTTCACTAGCGGTCCTGGGAAGACCCAGTACTTC. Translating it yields CASSFTSGPGKTQYF.

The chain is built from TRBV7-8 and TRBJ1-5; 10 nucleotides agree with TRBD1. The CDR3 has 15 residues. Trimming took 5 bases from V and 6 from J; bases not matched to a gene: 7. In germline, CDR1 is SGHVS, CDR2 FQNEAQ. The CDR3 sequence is CASSRDRGPSQPQHF. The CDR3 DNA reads TGTGCCAGCAGCCGGGACAGGGGTCCAAGTCAGCCCCAGCATTTT.

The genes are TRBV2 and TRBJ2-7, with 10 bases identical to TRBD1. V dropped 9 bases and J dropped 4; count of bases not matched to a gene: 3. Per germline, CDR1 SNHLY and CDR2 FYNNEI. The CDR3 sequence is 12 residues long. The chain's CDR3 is CARSGQGYEQYF. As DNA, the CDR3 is TGTGCCAGATCGGGACAGGGGTACGAGCAGTACTTC.

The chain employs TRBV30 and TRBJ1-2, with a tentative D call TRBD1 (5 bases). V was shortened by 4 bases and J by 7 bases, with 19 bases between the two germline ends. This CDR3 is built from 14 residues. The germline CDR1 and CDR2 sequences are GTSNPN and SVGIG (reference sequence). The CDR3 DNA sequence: TGTGCCTGGACCCGACGGGGCCTTCTGCGTGGCTACACCTTC. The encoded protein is CAWTRRGLLRGYTF. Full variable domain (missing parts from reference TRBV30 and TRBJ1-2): SQTIHQWPATLVQPVGSPLSLECTVEGTSNPNLYWYRQAAGRGLQLLFYSVGIGQISSEVPQNLSASRPQDRQFILSSKKLLLSDSGFYLCAWTRRGLLRGYTFGSGTRLTVV.

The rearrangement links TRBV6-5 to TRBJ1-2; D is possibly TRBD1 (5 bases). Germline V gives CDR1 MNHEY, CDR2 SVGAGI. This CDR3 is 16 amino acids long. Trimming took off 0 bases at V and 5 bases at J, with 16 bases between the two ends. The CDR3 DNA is TGTGCCAGCAGTTACTCCTTAAGAGGGGCTCGGTATGGCTACACCTTC. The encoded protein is CASSYSLRGARYGYTF.

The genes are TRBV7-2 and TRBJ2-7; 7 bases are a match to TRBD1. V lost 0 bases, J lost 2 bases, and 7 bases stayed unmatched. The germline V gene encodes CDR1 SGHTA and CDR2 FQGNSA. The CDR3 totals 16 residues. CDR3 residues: CASSLARGQATYEQYF. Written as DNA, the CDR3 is TGTGCCAGCAGCTTAGCCAGAGGACAGGCCACCTACGAGCAGTACTTC.

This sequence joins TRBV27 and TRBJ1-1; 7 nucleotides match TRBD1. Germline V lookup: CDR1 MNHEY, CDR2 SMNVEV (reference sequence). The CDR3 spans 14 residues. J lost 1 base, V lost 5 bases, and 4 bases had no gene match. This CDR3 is CASSKGQRNTEAFF. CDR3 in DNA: TGTGCCAGCAGTAAGGGACAGAGGAACACTGAAGCTTTCTTT.

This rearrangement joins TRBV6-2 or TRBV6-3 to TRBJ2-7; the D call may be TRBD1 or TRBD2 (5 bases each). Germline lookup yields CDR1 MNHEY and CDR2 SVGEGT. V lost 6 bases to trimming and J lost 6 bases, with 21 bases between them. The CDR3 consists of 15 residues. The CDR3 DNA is TGTGCCAGCAGCCGACTTGGGACGGGAACCTTCGAGCAGTACTTC. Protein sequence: CASSRLGTGTFEQYF.

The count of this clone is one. CDR3 in DNA: TGTGCCAGCTCACCAGGGGGAGTCCAAGAGACCCAGTACTTC. Translated: CASSPGGVQETQYF. This chain connects TRBV18 to TRBJ2-5; D tentatively reads TRBD1 or TRBD2 (5 bases each). Trimming took 2 bases from V and 1 from J, leaving 8 bases between them. The length of the CDR3 is 14 residues. CDR1 is KGHSH, CDR2 LQKENI, per germline.

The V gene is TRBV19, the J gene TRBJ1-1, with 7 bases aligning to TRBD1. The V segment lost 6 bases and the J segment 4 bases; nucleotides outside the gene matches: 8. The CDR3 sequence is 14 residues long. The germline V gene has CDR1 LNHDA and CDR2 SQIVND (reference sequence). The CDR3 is CASSWDSRGTEAFF. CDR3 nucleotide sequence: TGTGCCAGTAGCTGGGACAGTAGAGGCACTGAAGCTTTCTTT.

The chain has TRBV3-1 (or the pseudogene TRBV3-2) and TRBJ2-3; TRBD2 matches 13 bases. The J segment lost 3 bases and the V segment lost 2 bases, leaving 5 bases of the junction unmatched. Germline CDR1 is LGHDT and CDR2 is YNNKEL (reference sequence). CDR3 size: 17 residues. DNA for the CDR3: TGTGCCAGCAGCCAAAGGGGGACTAGCGGGAAGACAGATACGCAGTATTTT. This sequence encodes CASSQRGTSGKTDTQYF.

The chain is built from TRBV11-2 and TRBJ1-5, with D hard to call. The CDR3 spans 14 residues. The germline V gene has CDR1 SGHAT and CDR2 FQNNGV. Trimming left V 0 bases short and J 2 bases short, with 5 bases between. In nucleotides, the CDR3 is TGTGCCAGCAGCTTAGATCAGGGCAATCAGCCCCAGCATTTT. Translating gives CASSLDQGNQPQHF.

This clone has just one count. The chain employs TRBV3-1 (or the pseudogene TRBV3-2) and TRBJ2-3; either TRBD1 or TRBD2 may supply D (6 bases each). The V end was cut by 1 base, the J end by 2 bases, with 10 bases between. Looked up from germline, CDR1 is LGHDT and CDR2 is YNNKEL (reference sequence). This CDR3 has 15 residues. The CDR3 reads CASSQGWGATDTQYF. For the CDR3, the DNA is TGTGCCAGCAGCCAAGGATGGGGGGCCACAGATACGCAGTATTTT.

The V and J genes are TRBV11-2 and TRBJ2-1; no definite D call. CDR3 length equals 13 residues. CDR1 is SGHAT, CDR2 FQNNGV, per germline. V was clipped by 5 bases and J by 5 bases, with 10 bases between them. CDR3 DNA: TGTGCCAGCAGCCTCGGGCCACACAATGAGCAGTTCTTC. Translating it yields CASSLGPHNEQFF.